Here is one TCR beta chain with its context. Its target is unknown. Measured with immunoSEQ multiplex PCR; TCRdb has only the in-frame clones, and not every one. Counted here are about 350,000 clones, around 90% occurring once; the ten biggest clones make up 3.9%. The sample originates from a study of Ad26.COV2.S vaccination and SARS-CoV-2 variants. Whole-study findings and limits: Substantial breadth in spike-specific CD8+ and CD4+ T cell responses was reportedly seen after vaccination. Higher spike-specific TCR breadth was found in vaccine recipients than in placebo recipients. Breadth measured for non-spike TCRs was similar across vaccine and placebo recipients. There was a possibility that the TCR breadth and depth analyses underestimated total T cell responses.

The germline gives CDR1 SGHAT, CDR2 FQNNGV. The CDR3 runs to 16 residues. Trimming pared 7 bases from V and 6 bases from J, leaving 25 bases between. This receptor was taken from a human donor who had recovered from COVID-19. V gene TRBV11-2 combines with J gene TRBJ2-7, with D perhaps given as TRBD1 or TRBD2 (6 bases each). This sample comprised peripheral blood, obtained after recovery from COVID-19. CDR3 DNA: TGTGCCAGCACCCTATTAGGAGGGGGGCAGGGAGGCGAGCAGTACTTC. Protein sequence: CASTLLGGGQGGEQYF.